This TCR beta chain appears in the sequencing data of a study of breast tumors, draining lymph nodes, adjacent tissues. Notes on the study in general: Data only fit, rather than demonstrated, lymph node origin of most tumor T cells. Compared with basal-like, luminal-like tumors shared significantly more repertoire with nontumor tissue. Compared with lymph nodes, tumors were less diverse; compared with nontumor tissue, more. Data fit most tumor T cells coming from lymph node, expanding in tumor.

The CDR3 length is 13 residues. Germline V CDR1 and CDR2: LGHDT, YNNKEL (reference sequence). Trimming stripped 0 bases from V and 4 bases from J, with 4 bases between. Samples came from axillary lymph nodes draining the breast cancer. One entry per CDR3 protein results from TCRdb running MiXCR on the multiplex PCR reads. This sample has approximately 140,000 distinct CDR3 sequences; over 25% occur once, and the top ten carry about 2.5%. This clonotype was seen ten or more times. What it binds is not known. The chain is built from TRBV3-1 and TRBJ1-3; D not resolved. This TCR was sampled from a female donor with breast cancer. Some clones in this sample may be carry-over from other donors' samples. The sample consisted of axillary lymph node tissue. The DNA for the CDR3 is TGTGCCAGCAGCCAAGATGCGGGAAACACCATATATTTT. Amino acid sequence: CASSQDAGNTIYF.